This T cell receptor beta chain came from a study of blood T cell repertoires in COVID-19. Study information: From T cells, B-cell-depleted T cells, or PBMCs came the material, which was cDNA or gDNA.

TCRdb's table, derived via immunoSEQ multiplex PCR, lists solely in-frame clones and lacks some. Here the sample spans approximately 500,000 clones, 89% being singletons. This CDR3 has 12 residues. V was cut by 4 bases and J by 0 bases, with 4 bases left in between. CDR1 is MNHEY and CDR2 is SMNVEV in the germline V gene (reference sequence). The origin of this receptor is a man aged 18 to 30 with COVID-19, enrolled during active disease. The gene calls are TRBV27 and TRBJ2-7, with no clear D. The material sequenced was peripheral blood. In DNA form, the CDR3 reads TGTGCCAGCAGTTCTTTCTCCTACGAGCAGTACTTC. Protein product: CASSSFSYEQYF.